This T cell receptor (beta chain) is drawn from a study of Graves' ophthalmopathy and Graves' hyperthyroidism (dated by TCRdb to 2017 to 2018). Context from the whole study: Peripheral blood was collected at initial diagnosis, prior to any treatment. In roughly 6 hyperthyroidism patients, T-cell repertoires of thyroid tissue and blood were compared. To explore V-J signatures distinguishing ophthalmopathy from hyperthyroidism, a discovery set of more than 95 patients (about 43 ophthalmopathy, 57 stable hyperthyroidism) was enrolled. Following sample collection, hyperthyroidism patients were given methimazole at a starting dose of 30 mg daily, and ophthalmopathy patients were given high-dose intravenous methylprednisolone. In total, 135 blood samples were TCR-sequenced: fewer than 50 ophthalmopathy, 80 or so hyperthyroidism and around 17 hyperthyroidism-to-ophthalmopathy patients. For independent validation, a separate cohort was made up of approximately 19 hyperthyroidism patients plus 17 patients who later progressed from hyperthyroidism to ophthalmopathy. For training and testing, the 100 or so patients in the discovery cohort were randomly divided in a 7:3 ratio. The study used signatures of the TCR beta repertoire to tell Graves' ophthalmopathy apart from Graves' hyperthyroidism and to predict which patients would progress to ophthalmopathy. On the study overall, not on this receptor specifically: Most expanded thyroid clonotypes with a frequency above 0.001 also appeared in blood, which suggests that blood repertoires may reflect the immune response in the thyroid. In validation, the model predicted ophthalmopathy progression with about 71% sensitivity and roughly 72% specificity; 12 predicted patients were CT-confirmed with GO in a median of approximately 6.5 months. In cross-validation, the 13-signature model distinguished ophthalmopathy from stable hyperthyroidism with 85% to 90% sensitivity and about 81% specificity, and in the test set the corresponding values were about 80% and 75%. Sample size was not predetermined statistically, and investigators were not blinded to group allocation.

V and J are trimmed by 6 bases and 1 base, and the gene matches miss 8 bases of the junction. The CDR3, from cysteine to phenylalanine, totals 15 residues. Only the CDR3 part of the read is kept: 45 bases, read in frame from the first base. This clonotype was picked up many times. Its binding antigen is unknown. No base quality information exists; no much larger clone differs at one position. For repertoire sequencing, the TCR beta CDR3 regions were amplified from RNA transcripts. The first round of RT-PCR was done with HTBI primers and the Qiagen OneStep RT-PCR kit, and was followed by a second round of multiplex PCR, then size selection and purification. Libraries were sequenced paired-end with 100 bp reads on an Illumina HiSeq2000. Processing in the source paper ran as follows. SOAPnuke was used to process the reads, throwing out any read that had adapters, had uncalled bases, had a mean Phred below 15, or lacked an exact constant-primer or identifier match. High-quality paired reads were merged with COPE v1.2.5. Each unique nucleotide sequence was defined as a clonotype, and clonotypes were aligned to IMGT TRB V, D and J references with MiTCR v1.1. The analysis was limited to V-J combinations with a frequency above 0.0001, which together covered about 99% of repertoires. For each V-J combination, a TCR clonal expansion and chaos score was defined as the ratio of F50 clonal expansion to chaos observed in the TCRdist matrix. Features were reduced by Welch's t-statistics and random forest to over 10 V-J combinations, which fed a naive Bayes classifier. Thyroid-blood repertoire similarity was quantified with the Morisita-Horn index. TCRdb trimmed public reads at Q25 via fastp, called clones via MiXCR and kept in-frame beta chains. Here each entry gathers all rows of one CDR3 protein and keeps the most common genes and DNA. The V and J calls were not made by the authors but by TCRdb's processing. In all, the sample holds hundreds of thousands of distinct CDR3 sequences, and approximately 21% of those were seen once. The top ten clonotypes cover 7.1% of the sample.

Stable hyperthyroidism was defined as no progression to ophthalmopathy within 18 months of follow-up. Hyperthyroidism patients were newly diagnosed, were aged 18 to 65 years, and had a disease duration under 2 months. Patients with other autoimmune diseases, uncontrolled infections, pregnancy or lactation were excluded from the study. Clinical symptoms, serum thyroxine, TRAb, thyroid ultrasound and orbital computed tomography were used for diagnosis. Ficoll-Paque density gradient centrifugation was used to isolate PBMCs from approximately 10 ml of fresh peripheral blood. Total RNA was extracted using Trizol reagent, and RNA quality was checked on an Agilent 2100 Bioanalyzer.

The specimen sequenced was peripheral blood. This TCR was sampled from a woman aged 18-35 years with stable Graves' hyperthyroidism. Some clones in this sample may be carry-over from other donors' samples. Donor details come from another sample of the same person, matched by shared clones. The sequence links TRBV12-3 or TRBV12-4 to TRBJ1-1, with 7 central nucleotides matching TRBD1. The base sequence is TGTGCCAGCAGCCCGACAGGGCAGGAGAACACTGAAGCTTTCTTT. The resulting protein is CASSPTGQENTEAFF.